The 12 T cell receptor beta chains given below trace back to one sample, sequenced in a study of blood T cell repertoires in COVID-19. Produced via immunoSEQ multiplex PCR; TCRdb's table is partial and in-frame only. The sample lists around 95,000 clones, more than 75% occurring once. Material for sequencing was peripheral blood. These receptors were collected from a human donor in a cohort sampled during active COVID-19.

The gene calls are TRBV7-2 and TRBJ2-1, with unresolved D. This CDR3 is 13 amino acids long. Germline V lookup: CDR1 SGHTA, CDR2 FQGNSA. The V and J ends lost 5 bases and 0 bases respectively, with 5 bases between them. The CDR3 DNA reads TGTGCCAGCAGCCCCTCCTCCTACAATGAGCAGTTCTTC. Translated: CASSPSSYNEQFF.

J is TRBJ1-3 and V is TRBV30; no definite D call. The CDR3 has 14 residues. V lost 3 bases and J lost 1, with 10 bases in between. The germline V gene encodes CDR1 GTSNPN and CDR2 SVGIG (reference sequence). The CDR3 reads CAWRPWRSGNTIYF. CDR3 sequence (DNA): TGTGCCTGGAGACCGTGGAGGTCTGGAAACACCATATATTTT.

CDR3 amino acids: CASGFDRGNEQYF. CDR3 sequence (DNA): TGTGCCAGCGGATTCGACAGGGGGAACGAGCAGTACTTC. The chain uses TRBV5-5 and TRBJ2-7, with 9 positions matching TRBD1. This CDR3 has 13 residues. Losses at the gene ends were 7 bases for V and 5 bases for J; bases not matched to a gene: 7. The germline V gene encodes CDR1 SGHKS and CDR2 YYEKEE (reference sequence).

The V gene is TRBV28, the J gene TRBJ1-6, with D possibly TRBD1 on 5 matching bases. Trimming cost V 6 bases and J 7 bases, with 13 bases left between them. Looked up from germline, CDR1 is MDHEN and CDR2 is SYDVKM. The CDR3 is made up of 14 amino acids. CDR3 bases: TGTGCCAGCAGCCCCAGGGAGGGGAATTCACCCCTCCACTTT. Protein product: CASSPREGNSPLHF. Variable domain in full (rest from reference TRBV28 and TRBJ1-6): DVKVTQSSRYLVKRTGEKVFLECVQDMDHENMFWYRQDPGLGLRLIYFSYDVKMKEKGDIPEGYSVSREKKERFSLILESASTNQTSMYLCASSPREGNSPLHFGNGTRLTVT.

This chain links TRBV10-1 with TRBJ1-1, with D unclear. Germline V CDR1 and CDR2: WNHNN, SYGVQD (reference sequence). Trimming pared 4 bases from V and 2 bases from J, leaving 8 bases between. This CDR3 contains 13 residues. The CDR3 reads CASSVNINTEAFF. DNA for the CDR3: TGCGCCAGCAGTGTTAACATTAACACTGAAGCTTTCTTT.

The V gene is TRBV5-4, the J gene TRBJ2-2; 13 nucleotides agree with TRBD2. The junction had 1 base not matched to a gene; V was cut back by 7 bases and J by 1 base. The CDR3 runs to 15 residues. The V gene's germline CDR1 is SGHNT and CDR2 YYREEE (reference sequence). DNA of the CDR3: TGTGCCAGCCGACTAGCGGGGGGGAACACCGGGGAGCTGTTTTTT. Its protein is CASRLAGGNTGELFF.

The chain employs TRBV27 and TRBJ2-1; TRBD2 agrees at 15 bases. Germline CDR1 and CDR2: MNHEY and SMNVEV (reference sequence). V was clipped by 6 bases and J by 13 bases; unmatched bases: 13. The CDR3 sequence is 16 residues long. This CDR3 reads CASRGAGTSGRIDQFF. CDR3 in DNA: TGTGCCAGCAGGGGGGCAGGGACTAGCGGGAGGATCGACCAGTTCTTC.

For the CDR3, the DNA is TGTGCCAGTGCGCGGCGCGGGGAGGCCAACGTCCTGACTTTC. Its protein product is CASARRGEANVLTF. This chain uses TRBV7-9 with TRBJ2-6, with D tentatively TRBD2 (6 bases). Trimming left V 9 bases short and J 6 bases short, with 15 bases between. This CDR3 has 14 amino acids. CDR1 and CDR2 from the germline V gene are SEHNR and FQNEAQ (reference sequence).

The chain employs TRBV4-1 and TRBJ2-7; tentative D call: TRBD1 (6 bases). Germline V lookup: CDR1 MGHRA, CDR2 YSYEKL. CDR3 size: 14 residues. Trimming took off 6 bases at V and 2 bases at J, with 14 bases between the two ends. Here the CDR3 reads CASRSTGQTYEQYF. CDR3 DNA sequence: TGCGCCAGCAGAAGTACAGGACAGACCTACGAGCAGTACTTC.

The chain has TRBV5-6 and TRBJ1-2, with D perhaps matching TRBD1 (6 bases). The CDR3 runs 13 residues. The ends were cut back, 4 bases at V and 4 bases at J, with 11 bases in the middle. The V gene's germline CDR1 is SGHDT and CDR2 YYEEEE. This CDR3 is CASSPDSVYGYTF. DNA for the CDR3: TGTGCCAGCAGCCCGGACAGCGTCTATGGCTACACCTTC.

V is TRBV27 and J is TRBJ2-7, with D perhaps matching TRBD2 (6 bases). Trimming pared 3 bases from V and 7 bases from J, leaving 10 bases between. The CDR3 contains 12 residues. Germline CDR1 reads MNHEY; CDR2 reads SMNVEV (reference sequence). The CDR3: CASSLEGREQYF. The CDR3 nucleotides are TGTGCCAGCAGTTTGGAGGGTAGGGAGCAGTACTTC.

The chain combines TRBV3-1 (or the pseudogene TRBV3-2) with TRBJ1-6; maybe TRBD1 (5 bases). Trimming shortened V by 4 bases and J by 11 bases, and 30 bases separated the two germline ends. Germline V CDR1 and CDR2: LGHDT, YNNKEL (reference sequence). This CDR3 spans 19 amino acids. CDR3 residues: CASSLLVETTTGTTAPLHF. Written as DNA, the CDR3 is TGTGCCAGCAGCCTTCTGGTGGAGACAACGACGGGGACTACGGCACCCCTCCACTTT.